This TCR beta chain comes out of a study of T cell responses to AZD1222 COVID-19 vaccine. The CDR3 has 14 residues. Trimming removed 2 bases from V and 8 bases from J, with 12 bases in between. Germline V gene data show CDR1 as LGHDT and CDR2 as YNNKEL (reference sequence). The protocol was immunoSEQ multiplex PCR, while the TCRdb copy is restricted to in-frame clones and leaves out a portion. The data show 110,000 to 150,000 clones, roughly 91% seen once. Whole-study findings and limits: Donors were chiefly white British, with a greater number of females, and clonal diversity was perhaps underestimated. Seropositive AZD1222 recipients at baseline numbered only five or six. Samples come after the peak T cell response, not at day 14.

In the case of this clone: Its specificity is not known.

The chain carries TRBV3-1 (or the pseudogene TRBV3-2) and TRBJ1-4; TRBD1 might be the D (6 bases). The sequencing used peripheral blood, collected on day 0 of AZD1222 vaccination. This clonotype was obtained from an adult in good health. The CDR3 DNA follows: TGTGCCAGCAGCCAAAGGGACAAAAGCGAAAAACTGTTTTTT. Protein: CASSQRDKSEKLFF.